The 17 T cell receptor beta chains below all came from one sample that was sequenced in a study of T cells after yellow fever vaccination. TCRdb itself ran the 5' RACE reads through MiXCR, one entry per CDR3 protein. The table lists some 48,000 distinct CDR3 sequences, just under 6.5% of them singletons. The sample consisted of PBMCs, either bulk or a sorted T-cell subset (CD4+, CD8+, memory, or dextramer-sorted; not recorded which), taken 45 days after the yellow fever booster vaccination. The source is a man aged 30 to 39 who received the YFV17D yellow fever vaccine.

This clonotype has ten or more counts. This chain connects TRBV6-1 to TRBJ1-5; TRBD1 matches 7 bases. Germline lookup yields CDR1 MNHNS and CDR2 SASEGT. The V gene end was trimmed by 6 bases and the J gene end by 4 bases; junction bases not matched to a gene: 6. This CDR3 comprises 14 residues. The CDR3 nucleotides read TGTGCCAGCAGCCGACAGGGCTTTAATCAGCCCCAGCATTTT. This sequence encodes CASSRQGFNQPQHF.

The chain couples TRBV5-6 to TRBJ2-3; the match to TRBD2 covers 8 bases. The CDR3 spans 15 residues. With 1 base clipped from V and 5 bases from J, the junction kept 6 bases outside the gene matches. CDR1 is SGHDT, CDR2 YYEEEE, per germline. The CDR3 nucleotides read TGTGCCAGCAGCTTGACGAGCGGGAGTCGAGATACGCAGTATTTT. It translates to CASSLTSGSRDTQYF.

The chain employs TRBV18 and TRBJ1-2; perhaps TRBD1 as D (6 bases). The V gene's germline CDR1 is KGHSH and CDR2 LQKENI. The V end was cut by 2 bases, the J end by 6 bases, with 19 bases between. The length of the CDR3 is 16 residues. CDR3 in DNA: TGTGCCAGCTCACCAGAGGAGAGGGGGTATCGTGATGGCTACACCTTC. Its protein is CASSPEERGYRDGYTF.

The rearrangement links TRBV5-1 to TRBJ2-1; TRBD2 matches at 8 bases. The germline V gene encodes CDR1 SGHRS and CDR2 YFSETQ. The CDR3 is made up of 16 amino acids. V was pared by 5 bases and J by 4 bases, with 11 bases of the junction left unmatched. CDR3 nucleotide sequence: TGCGCCAGCAGAGGGGGTAGCGGGACTGCTTACAATGAGCAGTTCTTC. Protein: CASRGGSGTAYNEQFF.

This clonotype was observed a few times. This rearrangement joins TRBV5-1 to TRBJ1-4; D remains ambiguous. The CDR3 is made up of 13 amino acids. Deletions cut 7 bases from V and 5 bases from J, with 12 bases between. The V gene's germline CDR1 is SGHRS and CDR2 YFSETQ. The CDR3 loop reads CASRREMNEKLFF. The CDR3 DNA sequence: TGCGCCAGCCGGAGGGAGATGAATGAAAAACTGTTTTTT.

The table lists this clonotype with many counts. The V gene is TRBV7-6, the J gene TRBJ2-7; D gene unclear. Germline assignment: CDR1 SGHVS and CDR2 FNYEAQ. V was trimmed by 5 bases and J by 0 bases, leaving 8 bases between them. This CDR3 region has 13 residues. CDR3 in DNA: TGTGCCAGCAGCCCGGGTCCCTCCTACGAGCAGTACTTC. The encoded protein is CASSPGPSYEQYF.

This clonotype was observed a few times. V gene TRBV11-2 combines with J gene TRBJ2-5, with D unresolved. Per germline, CDR1 SGHAT and CDR2 FQNNGV. The CDR3 contains 13 residues. V dropped 1 base and J dropped 4 bases, with 7 bases sitting between them. CDR3 bases: TGTGCCAGCAGCTTAGTGCTGTCAGAGACCCAGTACTTC. Protein product: CASSLVLSETQYF.

This clonotype has ten or more counts. The V call is TRBV10-3, the J call TRBJ2-1; TRBD2 aligns across 7 bases. The CDR3 length is 18 residues. The V gene's germline CDR1 is ENHRY and CDR2 SYGVKD. The J segment lost 0 bases and the V segment lost 7 bases, leaving 15 bases of the junction unmatched. The CDR3 bases are TGTGCCATCACGGGGAATCGACTAGCAGAGAGCTCCTACAATGAGCAGTTCTTC. Encoded protein: CAITGNRLAESSYNEQFF.

This clonotype appeared a few times. CDR3 DNA: TGTGCCAGCAGCCAACTATCGGGGGCCCTCTCTGGAAACACCATATATTTT. It translates to CASSQLSGALSGNTIYF. The chain recombines TRBV3-1 with TRBJ1-3, with a tentative D call TRBD1 (6 bases). Germline V gives CDR1 LGHDT, CDR2 YNNKEL (reference sequence). CDR3 length equals 17 residues. Trimming cost V 2 bases and J 0 bases, with 14 bases left between them. The complete variable domain, with remaining parts taken from reference TRBV3-1 and TRBJ1-3, reads DTAVSQTPKYLVTQMGNDKSIKCEQNLGHDTMYWYKQDSKKFLKIMFSYNNKELIINETVPNRFSPKSPDKAHLNLHINSLELGDSAVYFCASSQLSGALSGNTIYFGEGSWLTVV.

This clonotype occurred many times. This chain connects TRBV10-3 to TRBJ2-4; 12 nucleotides agree with TRBD2. V lost 5 bases, J lost 2 bases, and 4 bases stayed unmatched. From germline, CDR1 is ENHRY and CDR2 SYGVKD. CDR3 length: 16 amino acids. CDR3 DNA sequence: TGTGCCATCAGTTCCGGGACTAGCGGGTCCAAAAACATTCAGTACTTC. Its protein is CAISSGTSGSKNIQYF.

This clonotype was found a few times. The chain carries TRBV7-2 and TRBJ1-2; no firm D call. The germline gives CDR1 SGHTA, CDR2 FQGNSA. The CDR3 has 13 amino acids. V was cut by 5 bases and J by 2 bases, with 9 bases left in between. The CDR3 spells CASSLRLNYGYTF. The DNA of the CDR3 is TGTGCCAGCAGCCTCAGGTTAAACTATGGCTACACCTTC.

V usage is TRBV10-3 and J usage is TRBJ2-7; 9 positions match TRBD2. CDR3 length: 12 amino acids. The trim removed 11 bases at V and 6 bases at J, leaving 8 bases unmatched. In germline, CDR1 is ENHRY, CDR2 SYGVKD. The DNA of the CDR3 is TGTGCCTCGACTAGCGGAGGGGCCGAGCAGTACTTC. Protein: CASTSGGAEQYF.

This clonotype was detected many times. The chain carries TRBV5-4 and TRBJ2-1; D assignment may be TRBD1 or TRBD2 (5 bases each). This CDR3 has 16 amino acids. V gave up 5 bases and J gave up 2 bases, with 17 bases separating them. Per the germline V gene, CDR1 is SGHNT and CDR2 is YYREEE (reference sequence). CDR3 DNA: TGTGCCAGCAGGAATGGGGGTGGCGGTGCCTACAATGAGCAGTTCTTC. Amino acid sequence: CASRNGGGGAYNEQFF.

At least ten counts were recorded for this clonotype. This sequence joins TRBV5-1 and TRBJ2-7; 10 nucleotides agree with TRBD2. Germline loops: CDR1 SGHRS, CDR2 YFSETQ. V dropped 6 bases and J dropped 0; count of bases not matched to a gene: 3. The CDR3 runs to 14 residues. CDR3 sequence: CASNPSGSSYEQYF. The CDR3 nucleotides are TGCGCCAGCAACCCTAGCGGGAGCTCCTACGAGCAGTACTTC. Together with reference TRBV5-1 and TRBJ2-7, the CDR3 gives the full variable domain: KAGVTQTPRYLIKTRGQQVTLSCSPISGHRSVSWYQQTPGQGLQFLFEYFSETQRNKGNFPGRFSGRQFSNSRSEMNVSTLELGDSALYLCASNPSGSSYEQYFGPGTRLTVT.

This clonotype was counted many times. The chain uses TRBV20-1 and TRBJ2-7; 7 bases are a match to TRBD1. V gave up 2 bases and J gave up 5 bases; unmatched junction bases: 3. This CDR3 region has 12 residues. Per the germline V gene, CDR1 is DFQATT and CDR2 is SNEGSKA (reference sequence). Here the CDR3 DNA reads TGCAGTGCTAGAAGGCAGGGGGACGAGCAGTACTTC. This gives the protein CSARRQGDEQYF.

At least ten counts were recorded for this clonotype. V usage is TRBV7-2 and J usage is TRBJ2-1, with 11 nucleotides matching TRBD2. Germline-derived CDR1 and CDR2 are SGHTA and FQGNSA. The CDR3 length is 15 residues. The V segment lost 4 bases and the J segment 4 bases; nucleotides outside the gene matches: 3. This CDR3 reads CASSSTSGNYNEQFF. CDR3 nucleotides: TGTGCCAGCAGCTCGACTAGCGGGAATTACAATGAGCAGTTCTTC.

This clonotype was counted ten times or more. The V call is TRBV29-1, the J call TRBJ2-7; the D gene is possibly TRBD2 (6 bases). The V end was cut by 5 bases, the J end by 2 bases, with 16 bases between. The CDR3 covers 14 residues. The germline V gene has CDR1 SQVTM and CDR2 ANQGSEA. The chain's CDR3 is CSVILPGRAYEQYF. CDR3 nucleotide sequence: TGCAGCGTTATACTCCCCGGGAGAGCCTACGAGCAGTACTTC.